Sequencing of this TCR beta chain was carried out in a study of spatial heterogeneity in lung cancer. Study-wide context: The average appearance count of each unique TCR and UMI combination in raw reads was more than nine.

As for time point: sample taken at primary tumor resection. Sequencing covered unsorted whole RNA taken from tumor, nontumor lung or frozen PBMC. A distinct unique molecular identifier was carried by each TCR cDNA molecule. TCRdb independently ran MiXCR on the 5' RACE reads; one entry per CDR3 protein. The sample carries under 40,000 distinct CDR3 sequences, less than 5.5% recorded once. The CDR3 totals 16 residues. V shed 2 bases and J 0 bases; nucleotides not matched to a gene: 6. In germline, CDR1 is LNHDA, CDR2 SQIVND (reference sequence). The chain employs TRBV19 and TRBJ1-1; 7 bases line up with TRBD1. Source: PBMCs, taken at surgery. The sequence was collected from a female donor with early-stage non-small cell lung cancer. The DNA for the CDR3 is TGTGCCAGTAGTATATGGGGACAGAAAATGAACACTGAAGCTTTCTTT. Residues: CASSIWGQKMNTEAFF. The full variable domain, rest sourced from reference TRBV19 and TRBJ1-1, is DGGITQSPKYLFRKEGQNVTLSCEQNLNHDAMYWYRQDPGQGLRLIYYSQIVNDFQKGDIAEGYSVSREKKESFPLTVTSAQKNPTAFYLCASSIWGQKMNTEAFFGQGTRLTVV.